One sample yielded the 31 T cell receptor beta chains listed below, sequenced in a study of T cell responses to AZD1222 COVID-19 vaccine. Repertoires were generated with immunoSEQ multiplex PCR, while TCRdb's copy carries only in-frame clones and drops some. The sample holds more than 150,000 clones, around 92% seen once. Sequences were derived from peripheral blood, sampled on day 0 of AZD1222 vaccination. These receptors were obtained from an adult in good health.

The chain employs TRBV4-3 and TRBJ1-2, with a weak D call TRBD1 (5 bases). Per germline, CDR1 LGHNA and CDR2 YSLEER. The germline V and J ends were trimmed by 0 bases and 2 bases, with 10 bases remaining between them. CDR3 size: 15 residues. CDR3 DNA sequence: TGCGCCAGCAGCCAAGATGACAGACAGAACTATGGCTACACCTTC. It translates to CASSQDDRQNYGYTF.

The V call is TRBV5-6, the J call TRBJ1-5; a possible D gene is TRBD1 (5 bases). The V gene lost 4 bases and the J gene lost 6 bases, with 14 bases spanning the gap. Looked up from germline, CDR1 is SGHDT and CDR2 is YYEEEE. The CDR3 runs 14 residues. The CDR3 DNA follows: TGTGCCAGCAGCCCCGGACCCAGGGTTCAGCCCCAGCATTTT. Amino acid sequence: CASSPGPRVQPQHF.

The chain links TRBV5-1 to TRBJ1-1; unclear D gene. This CDR3 is 13 amino acids long. CDR1 is SGHRS and CDR2 is YFSETQ in the germline V gene. Trimming took off 5 bases at V and 5 bases at J, with 13 bases between the two ends. The CDR3 sequence is CASSDMLGTEAFF. CDR3 nucleotides: TGCGCCAGCAGTGACATGCTGGGGACTGAAGCTTTCTTT.

The chain uses TRBV9 and TRBJ2-1; 7 positions match TRBD2. Germline V lookup: CDR1 SGDLS, CDR2 YYNGEE. The CDR3 contains 15 residues. The trim removed 3 bases at V and 2 bases at J, leaving 5 bases unmatched. The CDR3 region has the DNA TGTGCCAGCAGCGATTCGGGGGGTCCCTACAATGAGCAGTTCTTC. It codes for CASSDSGGPYNEQFF. The variable domain in full, with the rest retrieved from reference TRBV9 and TRBJ2-1, is DSGVTQTPKHLITATGQRVTLRCSPRSGDLSVYWYQQSLDQGLQFLIQYYNGEERAKGNILERFSAQQFPDLHSELNLSSLELGDSALYFCASSDSGGPYNEQFFGPGTRLTVL.

The chain has TRBV6-5 and TRBJ1-2; D may be TRBD1 (5 bases). The germline V and J ends were trimmed by 4 bases and 0 bases, with 9 bases remaining between them. CDR1 and CDR2 (germline): MNHEY, SVGAGI. The CDR3 contains 14 residues. CDR3 sequence reads: CASSSGHTNYGYTF. The CDR3 DNA follows: TGTGCCAGCAGTTCCGGACACACTAACTATGGCTACACCTTC.

A single count supports this clone. This chain joins TRBV4-1 and TRBJ1-1; possible D gene TRBD1, 6 bases. The germline CDR1 and CDR2 sequences are MGHRA and YSYEKL. The V and J ends lost 1 base and 1 base respectively, with 7 bases between them. The CDR3 covers 14 residues. The CDR3 sequence is CASSQGQENTEAFF. The CDR3 region has the DNA TGCGCCAGCAGCCAAGGACAGGAGAACACTGAAGCTTTCTTT.

J is TRBJ2-5 and V is TRBV7-9; possible D gene TRBD1, 5 bases. Trimming took off 2 bases at V and 3 bases at J, with 13 bases between the two ends. Germline-derived CDR1 and CDR2 are SEHNR and FQNEAQ (reference sequence). The CDR3 runs to 15 residues. CDR3 nucleotide sequence: TGTGCCAGCAGCTTAAGTATAGGGGTTGAAGAGACCCAGTACTTC. Its translation: CASSLSIGVEETQYF. Looking up the rest from reference TRBV7-9 and TRBJ2-5 gives the full variable domain: DTGVSQNPRHKITKRGQNVTFRCDPISEHNRLYWYRQTLGQGPEFLTYFQNEAQLEKSRLLSDRFSAERPKGSFSTLEIQRTEQGDSAMYLCASSLSIGVEETQYFGPGTRLLVL.

A few counts support this clone. The chain combines TRBV19 with TRBJ1-5; 10 nucleotides align to TRBD1. Per germline, CDR1 LNHDA and CDR2 SQIVND (reference sequence). The CDR3 spans 17 residues. V lost 6 bases and J lost 4; bases outside the gene matches: 12. This chain's CDR3 is CASSSRDRGLGNQPQHF. The CDR3 region has the DNA TGTGCCAGTAGCTCCCGGGACAGGGGCCTGGGGAATCAGCCCCAGCATTTT.

In its sample, this clone ranks as medium-sized (0.01 to 0.1%). The V gene is TRBV6-1, the J gene TRBJ2-1, with unresolved D. Germline V gives CDR1 MNHNS, CDR2 SASEGT. V shed 1 base and J shed 0 bases, with 7 bases lying between them. The CDR3 has 15 residues. In nucleotides, the CDR3 is TGTGCCAGCAGTGAAGAAGCCGGCTCCTACAATGAGCAGTTCTTC. Encoded protein: CASSEEAGSYNEQFF.

The chain links TRBV7-2 to TRBJ1-2; 7 bases match TRBD1. After removal of 3 bases from V and 1 base from J, the junction contained 8 bases not matched to a gene. The CDR3 runs 16 residues. Germline CDR1 SGHTA, CDR2 FQGNSA. The CDR3 sequence: CASSFSSRGNNYGYTF. CDR3 sequence (DNA): TGTGCCAGCAGCTTTTCCTCCAGGGGGAATAACTATGGCTACACCTTC.

The chain combines TRBV5-4 with TRBJ1-1; 8 bases are shared with TRBD1. The CDR3 loop spans 14 amino acids. Trimming removed 2 bases from V and 3 bases from J; junction bases left unmatched: 3. Per the germline V gene, CDR1 is SGHNT and CDR2 is YYREEE (reference sequence). The DNA for the CDR3 is TGTGCCAGCAGCTTACAGGGGGGAGACACTGAAGCTTTCTTT. Protein sequence: CASSLQGGDTEAFF.

This CDR3 is CASSSQGSNQPQHF. The CDR3, as DNA: TGTGCCAGCAGCTCGCAGGGGAGCAATCAGCCCCAGCATTTT. V is TRBV7-9 and J is TRBJ1-5; tentative D call: TRBD1 (6 bases). The CDR3 length is 14 residues. Germline CDR1 reads SEHNR; CDR2 reads FQNEAQ (reference sequence). Trimming cost V 4 bases and J 1 base, with 8 bases left between them.

This clone was detected once. The chain is built from TRBV3-1 (or the pseudogene TRBV3-2) and TRBJ2-7; D possibly corresponds to TRBD2 (5 bases). The CDR3 sequence is 16 residues long. Germline V gene lookup returns CDR1 LGHDT and CDR2 YNNKEL (reference sequence). V was cut by 0 bases and J by 3 bases, with 15 bases left in between. This CDR3 is CASSQDIFRDGYEQYF. CDR3 DNA: TGTGCCAGCAGCCAAGATATATTTCGGGATGGCTACGAGCAGTACTTC.

For the CDR3, the DNA is TGTGCCAGCAGTCGGGGGGTGACCTACGAGCAGTACTTC. Translation gives CASSRGVTYEQYF. This chain uses TRBV6-5 with TRBJ2-7, with 7 bases that match TRBD2. The CDR3 runs 13 residues. Looked up from germline, CDR1 is MNHEY and CDR2 is SVGAGI. V lost 5 bases, J lost 2 bases, and 3 bases stayed unmatched.

The V and J genes are TRBV19 and TRBJ1-6; D perhaps matches TRBD1 (6 bases). CDR3 length: 15 residues. CDR1 and CDR2 (germline): LNHDA, SQIVND (reference sequence). The germline V and J ends were trimmed by 6 bases and 0 bases, with 9 bases remaining between them. The CDR3 coding sequence is TGTGCCAGTAGAAGGACAGTCTCCTATAATTCACCCCTCCACTTT. Amino acids: CASRRTVSYNSPLHF.

The rearrangement joins TRBV2 to TRBJ1-6; 7 nucleotides match TRBD1. V shed 7 bases, J shed 6 bases, and the junction held 9 bases outside the gene matches. This CDR3 comprises 15 residues. Germline CDR1 SNHLY, CDR2 FYNNEI. CDR3 sequence reads: CASNIQTGTNSPLHF. The CDR3 coding sequence is TGTGCCAGCAACATTCAGACAGGGACTAATTCACCCCTCCACTTT.

CDR3 sequence reads: CASSQAGVGKVYGYTF. CDR3 DNA sequence: TGCGCCAGCAGCCAGGCCGGGGTAGGGAAAGTCTATGGCTACACCTTC. The rearrangement links TRBV4-1 to TRBJ1-2; D unclear. This CDR3 spans 16 amino acids. Trimming shortened V by 3 bases and J by 4 bases, and 18 bases separated the two germline ends. CDR1 MGHRA and CDR2 YSYEKL come from the germline V gene.

This chain joins TRBV6-5 and TRBJ1-2; maybe TRBD1 (5 bases). The CDR3 sequence is 14 residues long. The germline CDR1 and CDR2 sequences are MNHEY and SVGAGI. The V and J ends lost 6 bases and 4 bases respectively, with 15 bases between them. The CDR3 region has the DNA TGTGCCAGCAGCTCAAGGGGAGGGGTCTATGGCTACACCTTC. Its protein product is CASSSRGGVYGYTF.

This chain's CDR3 is CASNRQGRSSGNTIYF. The CDR3 nucleotides read TGTGCCAGCAATAGACAGGGACGAAGCTCTGGAAACACCATATATTTT. The chain recombines TRBV2 with TRBJ1-3; the match to TRBD1 covers 7 bases. Germline V lookup: CDR1 SNHLY, CDR2 FYNNEI. V gave up 7 bases and J gave up 0 bases; unmatched junction bases: 9. The CDR3 spans 16 residues.

This rearrangement joins TRBV6-5 to TRBJ2-1, with TRBD2 as a possible D gene (6 bases). Trimming cost V 0 bases and J 5 bases, with 11 bases left between them. CDR3 length equals 15 residues. CDR1 is MNHEY and CDR2 is SVGAGI in the germline V gene. In nucleotides, the CDR3 is TGTGCCAGCAGTTACTCGGCTAGCGCGAACAATGAGCAGTTCTTC. Translated: CASSYSASANNEQFF.

The chain carries TRBV6-1 and TRBJ1-3; possible D gene TRBD1, 5 bases. The CDR3 sequence is 16 residues long. The germline CDR1 and CDR2 sequences are MNHNS and SASEGT. V lost 4 bases and J lost 0, with 13 bases in between. In nucleotides, the CDR3 is TGTGCCAGCAGTGGAGGGGACCGGATCTCTGGAAACACCATATATTTT. This sequence encodes CASSGGDRISGNTIYF.

The V and J genes are TRBV7-9 and TRBJ1-2; TRBD1 might be the D (6 bases). From germline, CDR1 is SEHNR and CDR2 FQNEAQ (reference sequence). The ends were cut back, 5 bases at V and 4 bases at J, with 17 bases in the middle. The CDR3 spans 15 residues. CDR3 region: CASSQAGAQGYGYTF. The CDR3 DNA follows: TGTGCCAGCAGCCAGGCGGGGGCGCAGGGCTATGGCTACACCTTC.

V gene TRBV11-1 combines with J gene TRBJ1-1; D is ambiguous. The CDR3 extends over 13 amino acids. The ends were cut back, 6 bases at V and 1 base at J, with 9 bases in the middle. The V gene's germline CDR1 is SGHAT and CDR2 FQDESV (reference sequence). CDR3 in DNA: TGTGCCAGCAGTCCTCAAACGAACACTGAAGCTTTCTTT. It specifies CASSPQTNTEAFF. The complete variable domain, with remaining parts taken from reference TRBV11-1 and TRBJ1-1, reads EAEVAQSPRYKITEKSQAVAFWCDPISGHATLYWYRQILGQGPELLVQFQDESVVDDSQLPKDRFSAERLKGVDSTLKIQPAELGDSAMYLCASSPQTNTEAFFGQGTRLTVV.

The chain joins TRBV11-2 to TRBJ2-5, with D tentatively TRBD1 (6 bases). CDR3 length: 15 residues. Trimming stripped 2 bases from V and 2 bases from J, with 12 bases between. Per the germline V gene, CDR1 is SGHAT and CDR2 is FQNNGV. Here the CDR3 reads CASSLWGRGQETQYF. Written as DNA, the CDR3 is TGTGCCAGCAGCTTATGGGGCAGGGGACAAGAGACCCAGTACTTC.

This rearrangement joins TRBV5-1 to TRBJ1-1; 12 bases line up with TRBD1. This CDR3 has 16 amino acids. CDR1 and CDR2 from the germline V gene are SGHRS and YFSETQ. The V gene end was trimmed by 4 bases and the J gene end by 1 base; junction bases not matched to a gene: 5. Here the CDR3 reads CASSGGTGGRNTEAFF. The CDR3 region has the DNA TGCGCCAGCAGCGGGGGGACAGGGGGCCGGAACACTGAAGCTTTCTTT.

V usage is TRBV19 and J usage is TRBJ1-1; TRBD1 aligns across 7 bases. CDR3 length: 14 residues. CDR1 and CDR2 (germline): LNHDA, SQIVND (reference sequence). The ends lost 5 bases at V and 10 bases at J; junction bases unmatched: 13. CDR3 in amino acids: CASSELQGTRRAFF. Written as DNA, the CDR3 is TGTGCCAGTAGTGAATTACAGGGGACCCGCAGAGCTTTCTTT.

The chain links TRBV30 to TRBJ2-7; 8 bases map to TRBD2. V lost 4 bases and J lost 4; bases outside the gene matches: 6. Germline CDR1 reads GTSNPN; CDR2 reads SVGIG (reference sequence). The CDR3 covers 13 residues. CDR3 loop: CAWTAGGTYEQYF. CDR3 bases: TGTGCCTGGACGGCGGGAGGTACTTACGAGCAGTACTTC.

The J gene is TRBJ2-1, the V gene TRBV5-1, with TRBD2 matching over 7 bases. There are 13 residues in the CDR3. Germline trimming cut 3 bases from V and 9 bases from J; bases unmatched to any gene: 6. From germline, CDR1 is SGHRS and CDR2 YFSETQ. CDR3 in amino acids: CASSWEGPGEQFF. The CDR3 DNA is TGCGCCAGCAGCTGGGAGGGCCCTGGTGAGCAGTTCTTC.

The chain is built from TRBV5-1 and TRBJ1-2; D remains ambiguous. V was clipped by 4 bases and J by 5 bases, with 9 bases between them. The germline CDR1 and CDR2 sequences are SGHRS and YFSETQ. The CDR3 has 12 residues. The CDR3 region has the DNA TGCGCCAGCAGCCCCGGCGGATATGGCTACACCTTC. This encodes CASSPGGYGYTF.

This rearrangement joins TRBV4-2 to TRBJ1-1, with 7 positions matching TRBD1. The CDR3 has 15 amino acids. Germline-derived CDR1 and CDR2 are LGHNA and YNFKEQ. V lost 0 bases and J lost 3; bases outside the gene matches: 4. CDR3 loop: CASSQDPGGYTEAFF. CDR3 nucleotides: TGTGCCAGCAGCCAAGATCCAGGGGGGTACACTGAAGCTTTCTTT.

As for this clone: A read error may produce the germline difference seen at one junction end. V usage is TRBV18 and J usage is TRBJ2-1; tentative D call: TRBD1 (5 bases). This CDR3 has 18 residues. Germline V lookup: CDR1 KGHSH, CDR2 LQKENI. Here the CDR3 DNA reads TGTGCCAGCTCCCCACTTACTCTAGGGCCAGGGCAGGGCAATGAGCAGTTCTTC. It specifies CASSPLTLGPGQGNEQFF.